This TCR beta chain was sequenced in a study of blood T cell repertoires in COVID-19 (dated by TCRdb to the early 2020s). Study-level background: Samples from collaborators originated in the United States, Italy and Spain and spanned both the acute and convalescent phases of COVID-19. The prospective study material was composed of cDNA or gDNA derived from T cells, B-cell-depleted T cells, or PBMCs. Subjects who had been exposed to COVID-19, were actively infected with it, or had recovered from it provided the deeply sampled blood TCRbeta repertoires that made up the dataset. The repertoires were released in a freely available public database meant as a resource for research on the immune response to SARS-CoV-2. Samples were obtained from the ongoing ImmuneRACE study (first 160 participants) and from about 1,300 subjects provided by 6 global collaborators. Sample metadata almost always included a de-identified subject ID, COVID-19 status, age in years and sex. HLA class I and class II types, where available, came from metadata supplied by the sample provider rather than from assay-based typing. General study outcomes and caveats: The quantity of clinical and demographic metadata differed by source and by participant and was supplied without curation.

Collaborating institutions collected whole blood in K2EDTA tubes following their own protocols. For TCRbeta analysis, collaborators shipped samples in one of three forms: frozen whole blood, isolated PBMCs, or DNA extracted from either of those sample types. Remarks on this clone: Its antigen is unknown. Base qualities are not recorded, but no much larger clone differs from it by a single base.

The immunoSEQ Assay, a bias-controlled multiplex PCR, was used to amplify TCRbeta CDR3 regions from genomic DNA. As for the original processing: Nucleated cell counts per sample were estimated from amplification of reference gene primers within the assay. Sequence reads were collapsed and filtered to measure the absolute abundance of every unique TCRbeta CDR3 rearrangement. For each sample, productive Simpson clonality was calculated by taking the square root of Simpson's diversity index across productive rearrangements. TCRdb stores this immuneACCESS table with in-frame sequences only. Part of the clones is absent; in the studies checked, under half of the shortfall reflects unresolved V genes, and no reason is known for the rest. Clonal size and the V and J genes are those of that table, whereas D and trimming came from the DNA. The sample has approximately 90,000 clones on record, about nine tenths of them singletons. The top ten constitute 1.5% to 2% of the sample.

As encoded in the germline V gene (reference sequence), CDR1 is SEHNR while CDR2 is FQNEAQ. The CDR3 runs 15 residues from the cysteine to the phenylalanine. Only the CDR3 DNA stays, 45 bases, in frame from base 1. V loses 4 bases, J loses 0 bases, and the germline ends lie 12 bases apart. The sequence came from a man aged 60-69 years with acute or convalescent COVID-19. Source material: peripheral blood. The rearrangement joined TRBV7-9 to TRBJ1-2; perhaps TRBD1 is the D gene, with 5 bases matching. The DNA is as follows: TGTGCCAGCAGCTCACAACAGGTCGCTAACTATGGCTACACCTTC. Protein translation: CASSSQQVANYGYTF. The reference TRBV7-9 and TRBJ1-2 proteins fill in what lies around the CDR3, so the full variable domain reads DTGVSQNPRHKITKRGQNVTFRCDPISEHNRLYWYRQTLGQGPEFLTYFQNEAQLEKSRLLSDRFSAERPKGSFSTLEIQRTEQGDSAMYLCASSSQQVANYGYTFGSGTRLTVV.